This T cell receptor beta chain was found in a study of response to subunit inactivated influenza vaccine. Study findings and constraints: The authors offered the suggestion that each seasonal influenza vaccination recruits few new T cells.

This clonotype came up a few times. The target antigen is unknown. Between the trimmed V and J ends, which lost 7 bases and 4 bases, there was a span of 8 bases. Per the germline V gene, CDR1 is MDHEN and CDR2 is SYDVKM. The CDR3 sequence is 12 residues long. TCRdb itself ran the RT-PCR reads through MiXCR, one entry per CDR3 protein. The sample contains 500,000 to 600,000 distinct CDR3 sequences, 13% of which appear only once. The V gene is TRBV28, the J gene TRBJ1-3, with a weak D call TRBD1 (5 bases). Sample: PBMCs from blood, taken roughly 6 weeks after vaccination. This clonotype originated in a man aged 50 or older who received an inactivated influenza vaccine. CDR3 DNA: TGTGCCAGCAACGGGGCGGGAAACACCATATATTTT. This codes for CASNGAGNTIYF.